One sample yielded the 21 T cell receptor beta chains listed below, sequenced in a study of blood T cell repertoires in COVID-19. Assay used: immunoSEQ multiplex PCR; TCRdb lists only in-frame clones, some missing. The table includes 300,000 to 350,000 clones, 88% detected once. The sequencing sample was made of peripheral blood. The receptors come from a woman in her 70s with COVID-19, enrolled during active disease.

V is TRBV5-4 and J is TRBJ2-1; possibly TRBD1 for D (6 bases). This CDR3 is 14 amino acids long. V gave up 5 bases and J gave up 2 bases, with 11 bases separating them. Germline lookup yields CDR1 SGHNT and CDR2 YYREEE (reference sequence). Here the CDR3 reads CASRPDSAYNEQFF. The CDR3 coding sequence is TGTGCCAGCAGACCGGACAGCGCCTACAATGAGCAGTTCTTC. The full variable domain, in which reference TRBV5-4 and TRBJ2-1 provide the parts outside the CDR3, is ETGVTQSPTHLIKTRGQQVTLRCSSQSGHNTVSWYQQALGQGPQFIFQYYREEENGRGNFPPRFSGLQFPNYSSELNVNALELDDSALYLCASRPDSAYNEQFFGPGTRLTVL.

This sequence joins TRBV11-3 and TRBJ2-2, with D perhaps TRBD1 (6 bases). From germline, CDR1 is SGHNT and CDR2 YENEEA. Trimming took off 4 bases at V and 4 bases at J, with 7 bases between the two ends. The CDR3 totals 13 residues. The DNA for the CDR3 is TGTGCCAGCAGCTGGACAGCCACCGGGGAGCTGTTTTTT. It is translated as CASSWTATGELFF.

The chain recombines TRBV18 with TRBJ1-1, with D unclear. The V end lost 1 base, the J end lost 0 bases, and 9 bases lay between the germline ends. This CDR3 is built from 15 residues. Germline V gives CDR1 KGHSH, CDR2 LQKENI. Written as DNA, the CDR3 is TGTGCCAGCTCACCACAGGGAGGATTGAACACTGAAGCTTTCTTT. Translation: CASSPQGGLNTEAFF.

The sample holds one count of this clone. The CDR3 region has the DNA TGTGCCAGCAGTTGGACTAGTCCGTACAATGAGCAGTTCTTC. Residues: CASSWTSPYNEQFF. The rearrangement uses TRBV27 and TRBJ2-1, with 7 positions matching TRBD2. Trimming took 4 bases from V and 4 from J; bases not matched to a gene: 4. The CDR3 has 14 residues. CDR1 is MNHEY, CDR2 SMNVEV, per germline (reference sequence).

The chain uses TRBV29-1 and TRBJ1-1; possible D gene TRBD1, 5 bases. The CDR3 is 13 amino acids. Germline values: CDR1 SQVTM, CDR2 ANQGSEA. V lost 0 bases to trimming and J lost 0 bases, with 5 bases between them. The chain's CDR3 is CSVEEQVNTEAFF. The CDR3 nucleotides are TGCAGCGTTGAAGAACAGGTGAACACTGAAGCTTTCTTT. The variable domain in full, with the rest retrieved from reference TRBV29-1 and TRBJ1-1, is SAVISQKPSRDICQRGTSLTIQCQVDSQVTMMFWYRQQPGQSLTLIATANQGSEATYESGFVIDKFPISRPNLTFSTLTVSNMSPEDSSIYLCSVEEQVNTEAFFGQGTRLTVV.

CDR3 sequence: CASSLPPYEQYF. The CDR3 coding sequence is TGTGCCAGCAGTTTACCTCCCTACGAGCAGTACTTC. The chain recombines TRBV7-2 with TRBJ2-7; no reliable D call. The germline V gene has CDR1 SGHTA and CDR2 FQGNSA. Between the trimmed V and J ends, which lost 6 bases and 2 bases, there was a span of 8 bases. This CDR3 has 12 residues.

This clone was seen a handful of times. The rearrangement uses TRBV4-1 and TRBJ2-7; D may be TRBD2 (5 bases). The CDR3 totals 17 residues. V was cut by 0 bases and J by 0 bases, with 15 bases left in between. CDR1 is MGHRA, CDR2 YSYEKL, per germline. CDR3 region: CASSQDPSVRGSYEQYF. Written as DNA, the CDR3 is TGCGCCAGCAGCCAAGATCCCTCGGTCCGGGGCTCCTACGAGCAGTACTTC.

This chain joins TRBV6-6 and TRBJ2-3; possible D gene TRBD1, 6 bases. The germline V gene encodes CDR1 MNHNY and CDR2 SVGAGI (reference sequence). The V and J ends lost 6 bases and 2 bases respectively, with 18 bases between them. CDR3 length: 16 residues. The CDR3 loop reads CASRARDTSYTDTQYF. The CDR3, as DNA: TGTGCCAGCAGGGCCCGGGACACCTCCTACACAGATACGCAGTATTTT.

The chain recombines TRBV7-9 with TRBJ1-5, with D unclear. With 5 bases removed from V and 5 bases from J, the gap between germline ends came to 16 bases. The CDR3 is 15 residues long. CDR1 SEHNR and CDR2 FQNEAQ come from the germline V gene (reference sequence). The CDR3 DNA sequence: TGTGCCAGCAGCCGAGGACGTACGGGATATCAGCCCCAGCATTTT. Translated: CASSRGRTGYQPQHF. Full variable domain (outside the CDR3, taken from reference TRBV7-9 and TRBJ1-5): DTGVSQNPRHKITKRGQNVTFRCDPISEHNRLYWYRQTLGQGPEFLTYFQNEAQLEKSRLLSDRFSAERPKGSFSTLEIQRTEQGDSAMYLCASSRGRTGYQPQHFGDGTRLSIL.

The CDR3 region is CASSPPPLREVNTEAFF. The CDR3 bases are TGTGCCAGCTCACCACCCCCCCTCAGGGAAGTGAACACTGAAGCTTTCTTT. The V gene is TRBV18, the J gene TRBJ1-1; maybe TRBD1 (5 bases). The V gene lost 0 bases and the J gene lost 0 bases, with 14 bases spanning the gap. The V gene's germline CDR1 is KGHSH and CDR2 LQKENI. The CDR3 runs to 17 residues.

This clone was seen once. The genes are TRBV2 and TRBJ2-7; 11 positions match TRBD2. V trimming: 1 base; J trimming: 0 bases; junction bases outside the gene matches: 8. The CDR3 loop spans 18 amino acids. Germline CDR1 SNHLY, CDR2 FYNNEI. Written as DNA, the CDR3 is TGTGCCAGCAGTGAAGAACTAGCGGGGGCCCCAAGCTCCTACGAGCAGTACTTC. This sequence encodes CASSEELAGAPSSYEQYF.

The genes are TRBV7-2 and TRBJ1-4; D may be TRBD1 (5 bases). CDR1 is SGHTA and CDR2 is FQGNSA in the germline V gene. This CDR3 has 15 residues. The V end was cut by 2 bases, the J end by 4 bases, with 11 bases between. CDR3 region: CASSLYVDSNEKLFF. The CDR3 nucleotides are TGTGCCAGCAGCTTATATGTCGACAGTAATGAAAAACTGTTTTTT. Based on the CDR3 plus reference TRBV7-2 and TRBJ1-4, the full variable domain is GAGVSQSPSNKVTEKGKDVELRCDPISGHTALYWYRQSLGQGLEFLIYFQGNSAPDKSGLPSDRFSAERTGGSVSTLTIQRTQQEDSAVYLCASSLYVDSNEKLFFGSGTQLSVL.

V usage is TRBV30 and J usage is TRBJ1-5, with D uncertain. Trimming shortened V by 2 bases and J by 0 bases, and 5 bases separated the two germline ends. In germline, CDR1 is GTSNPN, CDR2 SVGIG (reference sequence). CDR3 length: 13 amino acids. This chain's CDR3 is CAWSPDSNQPQHF. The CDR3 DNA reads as TGTGCCTGGAGTCCAGATAGCAATCAGCCCCAGCATTTT.

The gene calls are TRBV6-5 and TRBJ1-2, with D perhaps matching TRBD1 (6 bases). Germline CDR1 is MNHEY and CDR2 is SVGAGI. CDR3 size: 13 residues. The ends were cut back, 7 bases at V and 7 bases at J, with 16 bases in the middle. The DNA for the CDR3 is TGTGCCAGCATCAGGGGCCAAAGGGGTGGCTACACCTTC. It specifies CASIRGQRGGYTF.

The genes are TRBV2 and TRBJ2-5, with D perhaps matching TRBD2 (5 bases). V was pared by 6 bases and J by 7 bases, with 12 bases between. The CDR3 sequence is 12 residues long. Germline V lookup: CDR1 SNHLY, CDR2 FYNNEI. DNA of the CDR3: TGTGCCAGCAGCGGGGAGTTCGGGACCCAGTACTTC. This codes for CASSGEFGTQYF.

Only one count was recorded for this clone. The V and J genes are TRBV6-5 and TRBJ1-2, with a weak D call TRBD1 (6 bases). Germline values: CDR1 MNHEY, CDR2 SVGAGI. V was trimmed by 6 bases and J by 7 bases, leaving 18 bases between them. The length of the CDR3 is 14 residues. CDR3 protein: CASRPPGGAIGYTF. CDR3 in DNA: TGTGCCAGCAGGCCCCCCGGGGGGGCAATTGGCTACACCTTC.

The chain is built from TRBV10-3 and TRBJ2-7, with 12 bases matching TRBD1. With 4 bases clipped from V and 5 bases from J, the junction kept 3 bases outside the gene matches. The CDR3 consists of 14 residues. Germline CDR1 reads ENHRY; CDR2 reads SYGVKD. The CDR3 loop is CAISGGQGAHEQYF. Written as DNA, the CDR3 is TGTGCCATCAGTGGGGGACAGGGGGCCCACGAGCAGTACTTC.

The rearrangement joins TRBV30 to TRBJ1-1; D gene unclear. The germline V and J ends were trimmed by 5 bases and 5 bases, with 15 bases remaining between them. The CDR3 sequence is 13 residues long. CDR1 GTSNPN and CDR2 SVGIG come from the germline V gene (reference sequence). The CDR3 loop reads CAWGRLERTEAFF. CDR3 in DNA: TGTGCCTGGGGGAGATTAGAGAGGACTGAAGCTTTCTTT.

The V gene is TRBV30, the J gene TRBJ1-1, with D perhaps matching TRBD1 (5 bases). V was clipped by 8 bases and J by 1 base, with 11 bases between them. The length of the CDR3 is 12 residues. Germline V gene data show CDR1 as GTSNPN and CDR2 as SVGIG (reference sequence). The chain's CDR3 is CAGGTRNTEAFF. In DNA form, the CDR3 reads TGTGCCGGCGGGACTCGGAACACTGAAGCTTTCTTT. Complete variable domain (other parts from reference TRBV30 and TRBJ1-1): SQTIHQWPATLVQPVGSPLSLECTVEGTSNPNLYWYRQAAGRGLQLLFYSVGIGQISSEVPQNLSASRPQDRQFILSSKKLLLSDSGFYLCAGGTRNTEAFFGQGTRLTVV.

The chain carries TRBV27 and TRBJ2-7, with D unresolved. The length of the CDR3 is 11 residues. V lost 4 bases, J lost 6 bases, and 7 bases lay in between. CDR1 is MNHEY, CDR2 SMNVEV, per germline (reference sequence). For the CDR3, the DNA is TGTGCCAGCAGTTCACCCAGCGAGCAGTACTTC. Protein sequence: CASSSPSEQYF.

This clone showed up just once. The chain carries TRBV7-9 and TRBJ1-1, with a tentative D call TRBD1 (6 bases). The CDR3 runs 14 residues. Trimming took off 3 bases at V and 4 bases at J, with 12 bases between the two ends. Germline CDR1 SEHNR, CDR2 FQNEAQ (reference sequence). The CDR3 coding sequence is TGTGCCAGCAGCTTGCAGGGGACGGCCACTGAAGCTTTCTTT. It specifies CASSLQGTATEAFF.